The 9 T cell receptor beta chains below all came from one sample that was sequenced in a study of T cells in Graves' hyperthyroidism and ophthalmopathy (dated by TCRdb to the late 2010s). Library preparation was by multiplex PCR. Sequencing was carried out with an Illumina HiSeq 2000. TCR beta CDR3 regions were amplified from RNA transcripts. For the first round of RT-PCR on the TCR CDR3, the HTBI primer set was used together with the Qiagen OneStep RT-PCR kit. TCRdb handled the public reads itself, with Q25 trimming in fastp and clone calling in MiXCR, and kept productive beta chains. Under each unique CDR3 protein, matching rows form one entry showing the most common genes and DNA. The sample includes just under 750,000 distinct CDR3 sequences, with roughly a third observed a single time. The ten top clones hold roughly 30% of the sample. Material: blood. All receptors come from a woman aged 40 to 49 with Graves' hyperthyroidism.

V and J are TRBV12-3 or TRBV12-4 and TRBJ2-5; 13 positions agree with TRBD2. With V trimmed by 8 bases and J by 5 bases, 8 bases remained unmatched. The CDR3 extends over 15 amino acids. The CDR3 protein is CASGGGLAGSETQYF. The CDR3 DNA reads as TGTGCCAGCGGAGGGGGACTAGCGGGGAGTGAGACCCAGTACTTC.

This clonotype was counted between two and nine times. The genes are TRBV28 and TRBJ1-1, with D perhaps TRBD1 (6 bases). V was pared by 6 bases and J by 11 bases, with 13 bases between. The V gene's germline CDR1 is MDHEN and CDR2 SYDVKM. This CDR3 contains 11 residues. CDR3 amino acids: CASSDMGGAFF. In nucleotides, the CDR3 is TGTGCCAGCAGCGATATGGGGGGCGCTTTCTTT.

This clonotype was seen more than once but under ten times. The chain links TRBV2 to TRBJ1-5; D gene ambiguous. The CDR3 consists of 14 residues. Germline V CDR1 and CDR2: SNHLY, FYNNEI. V lost 5 bases and J lost 7, with 15 bases in between. CDR3 sequence reads: CASSLSGFGQPQHF. Written as DNA, the CDR3 is TGTGCCAGCAGTTTAAGCGGGTTTGGGCAGCCCCAGCATTTT.

This clonotype was seen only a few times. The chain links TRBV19 to TRBJ1-6; 9 positions agree with TRBD1. Per the germline V gene, CDR1 is LNHDA and CDR2 is SQIVND (reference sequence). This CDR3 contains 20 residues. J was trimmed by 7 bases and V by 3 bases; bases with no gene match: 19. Written as DNA, the CDR3 is TGTGCCAGTAGTATCTTCCTGGGACAGGGCCGCGGGGAGAGGAATTCACCCCTCCACTTT. It is translated as CASSIFLGQGRGERNSPLHF.

This clonotype was detected many times. The chain recombines TRBV4-3 with TRBJ2-2; maybe TRBD1 (6 bases). V lost 3 bases and J 7 bases, leaving 15 bases between the germline ends. This CDR3 is built from 15 residues. The germline gives CDR1 LGHNA, CDR2 YSLEER. CDR3 protein: CASSQIQGSGGELFF. As DNA, the CDR3 is TGCGCCAGCAGCCAGATACAGGGCTCTGGCGGGGAGCTGTTTTTT.

The V call is TRBV7-2, the J call TRBJ1-2; 7 bases are shared with TRBD1. CDR1 and CDR2 (germline): SGHTA, FQGNSA. CDR3 length: 14 residues. Germline trimming cut 8 bases from V and 6 bases from J; bases unmatched to any gene: 12. CDR3 amino acids: CASSPRGQKNGYTF. Written as DNA, the CDR3 is TGTGCCAGCTCACCACGGGGACAGAAGAATGGCTACACCTTC.

A few counts support this clonotype. The chain uses TRBV20-1 and TRBJ2-7; no clear D gene. V was shortened by 0 bases and J by 7 bases, with 4 bases between the two germline ends. The germline CDR1 and CDR2 sequences are DFQATT and SNEGSKA (reference sequence). The CDR3 totals 10 residues. CDR3 nucleotides: TGCAGTGCTAGAGATGGGGAGCAGTACTTC. Translated, it gives CSARDGEQYF.

The rearrangement joins TRBV5-5 to TRBJ1-3; D unclear. In germline, CDR1 is SGHKS, CDR2 YYEKEE (reference sequence). The CDR3 runs 15 residues. V dropped 2 bases and J dropped 2 bases, with 11 bases sitting between them. CDR3 sequence: CASSFGPGTGNTIYF. In DNA, the CDR3 is TGTGCCAGCAGCTTCGGACCCGGGACTGGAAACACCATATATTTT.

This clonotype was seen many times. The chain links TRBV10-3 to TRBJ1-3; D not resolved. Germline V gives CDR1 ENHRY, CDR2 SYGVKD. This CDR3 region has 16 residues. Trimming shortened V by 3 bases and J by 0 bases, and 12 bases separated the two germline ends. The CDR3 protein is CAISDSAGISGNTIYF. CDR3 nucleotides: TGTGCCATCAGTGACTCTGCGGGAATCTCTGGAAACACCATATATTTT.